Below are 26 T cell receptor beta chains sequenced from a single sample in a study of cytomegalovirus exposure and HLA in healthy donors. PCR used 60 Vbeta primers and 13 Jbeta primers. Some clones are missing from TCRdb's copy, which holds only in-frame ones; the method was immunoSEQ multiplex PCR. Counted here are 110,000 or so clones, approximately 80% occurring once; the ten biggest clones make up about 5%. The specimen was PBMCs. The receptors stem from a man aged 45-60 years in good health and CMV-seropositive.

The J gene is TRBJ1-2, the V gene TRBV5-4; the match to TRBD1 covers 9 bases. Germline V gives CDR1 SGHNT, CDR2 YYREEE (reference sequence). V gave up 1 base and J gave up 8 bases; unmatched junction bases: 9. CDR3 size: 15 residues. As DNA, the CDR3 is TGTGCCAGCAGCTTGCGACAGGGGGTTCCAGGGGGCTACACCTTC. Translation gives CASSLRQGVPGGYTF.

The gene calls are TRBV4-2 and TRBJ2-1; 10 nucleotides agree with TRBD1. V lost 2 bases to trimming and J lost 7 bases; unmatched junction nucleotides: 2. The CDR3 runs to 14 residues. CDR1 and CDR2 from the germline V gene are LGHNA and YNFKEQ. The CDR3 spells CASSQTGQGNEQFF. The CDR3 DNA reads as TGTGCCAGCAGCCAAACGGGACAGGGGAATGAGCAGTTCTTC.

CDR3 sequence (DNA): TGCGCCAGCAGCTTGCAACGGGGGGACACCGGGGAGCTGTTTTTT. Translation: CASSLQRGDTGELFF. The V gene is TRBV5-1, the J gene TRBJ2-2; 7 nucleotides line up with TRBD2. Trimming cost V 1 base and J 3 bases; bases outside gene matches: 3. The CDR3 totals 15 residues. Germline V gene lookup returns CDR1 SGHRS and CDR2 YFSETQ.

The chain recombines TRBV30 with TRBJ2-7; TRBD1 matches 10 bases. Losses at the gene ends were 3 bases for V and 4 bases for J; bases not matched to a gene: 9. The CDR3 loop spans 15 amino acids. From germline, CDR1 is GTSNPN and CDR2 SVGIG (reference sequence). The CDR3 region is CAWRSDRGLGYEQYF. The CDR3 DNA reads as TGTGCCTGGAGGTCCGACAGGGGGCTGGGATACGAGCAGTACTTC.

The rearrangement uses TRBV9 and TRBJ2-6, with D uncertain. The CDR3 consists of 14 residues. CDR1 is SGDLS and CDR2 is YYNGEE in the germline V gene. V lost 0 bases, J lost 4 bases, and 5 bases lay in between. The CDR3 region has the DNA TGTGCCAGCAGCGTAGTAGCCGGGGCCAACGTCCTGACTTTC. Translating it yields CASSVVAGANVLTF.

The CDR3 reads CASRDGQDYEQYF. CDR3 sequence (DNA): TGTGCCAGCAGGGACGGACAAGACTACGAGCAGTACTTC. V gene TRBV6-1 combines with J gene TRBJ2-7; D perhaps matches TRBD1 (5 bases). The germline V gene has CDR1 MNHNS and CDR2 SASEGT. This CDR3 comprises 13 residues. V lost 6 bases to trimming and J lost 3 bases, with 12 bases between them.

The CDR3 DNA sequence: TGTGCCAGCAGTCCGGGACAGACCACCGGGGAGCTGTTTTTT. Its translation is CASSPGQTTGELFF. The chain couples TRBV2 to TRBJ2-2; 7 nucleotides agree with TRBD1. CDR1 and CDR2 from the germline V gene are SNHLY and FYNNEI. This CDR3 region has 14 residues. J was trimmed by 4 bases and V by 5 bases; bases with no gene match: 4.

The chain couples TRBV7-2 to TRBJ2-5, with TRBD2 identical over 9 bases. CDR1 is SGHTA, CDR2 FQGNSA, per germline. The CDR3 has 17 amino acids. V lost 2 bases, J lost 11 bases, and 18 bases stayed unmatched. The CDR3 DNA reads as TGTGCCAGCAGCTTATCCAACTATCATAGCGGGAGCTTAGAGCAGTACTTC. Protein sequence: CASSLSNYHSGSLEQYF.

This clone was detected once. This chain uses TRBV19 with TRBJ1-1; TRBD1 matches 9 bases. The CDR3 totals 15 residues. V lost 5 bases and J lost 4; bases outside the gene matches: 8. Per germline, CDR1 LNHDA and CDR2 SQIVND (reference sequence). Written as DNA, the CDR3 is TGTGCCAGTAGTCCTTGGGACAGGGATATCACTGAAGCTTTCTTT. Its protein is CASSPWDRDITEAFF.

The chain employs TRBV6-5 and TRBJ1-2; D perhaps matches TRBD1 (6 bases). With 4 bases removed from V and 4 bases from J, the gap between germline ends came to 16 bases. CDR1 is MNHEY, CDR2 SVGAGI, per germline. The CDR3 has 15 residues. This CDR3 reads CASSLGHTRPYGYTF. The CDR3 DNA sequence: TGTGCCAGCAGTTTGGGACATACGAGACCCTATGGCTACACCTTC.

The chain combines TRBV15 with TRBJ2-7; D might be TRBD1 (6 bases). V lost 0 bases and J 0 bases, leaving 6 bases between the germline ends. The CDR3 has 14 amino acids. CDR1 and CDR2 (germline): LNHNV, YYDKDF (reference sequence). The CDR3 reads CATSRETGSYEQYF. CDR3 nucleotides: TGTGCCACCAGCAGAGAGACAGGCTCCTACGAGCAGTACTTC.

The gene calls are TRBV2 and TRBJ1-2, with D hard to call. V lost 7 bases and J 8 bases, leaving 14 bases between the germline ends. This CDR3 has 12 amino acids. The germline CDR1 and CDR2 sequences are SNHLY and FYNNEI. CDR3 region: CASISRGEGYTF. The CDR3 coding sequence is TGTGCCAGCATATCCCGGGGTGAAGGCTACACCTTC.

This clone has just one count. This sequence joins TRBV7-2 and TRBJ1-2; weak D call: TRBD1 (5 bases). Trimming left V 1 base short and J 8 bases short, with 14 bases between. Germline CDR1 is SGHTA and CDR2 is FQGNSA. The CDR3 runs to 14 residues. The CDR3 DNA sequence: TGTGCCAGCAGCTTAGTTCGAGGGGACTGGGGCTACACCTTC. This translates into CASSLVRGDWGYTF.

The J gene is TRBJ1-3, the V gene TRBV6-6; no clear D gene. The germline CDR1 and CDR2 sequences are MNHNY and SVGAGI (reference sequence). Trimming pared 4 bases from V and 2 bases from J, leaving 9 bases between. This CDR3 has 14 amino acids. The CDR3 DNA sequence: TGTGCCAGCAGTTCCCAGTCCCCTGGAAACACCATATATTTT. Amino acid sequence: CASSSQSPGNTIYF.

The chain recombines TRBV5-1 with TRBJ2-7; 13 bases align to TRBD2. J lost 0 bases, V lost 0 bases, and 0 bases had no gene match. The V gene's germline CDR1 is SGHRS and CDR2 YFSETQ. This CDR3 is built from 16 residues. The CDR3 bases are TGCGCCAGCAGCTTGGGGACTAGCGGGAGCTCCTACGAGCAGTACTTC. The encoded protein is CASSLGTSGSSYEQYF.

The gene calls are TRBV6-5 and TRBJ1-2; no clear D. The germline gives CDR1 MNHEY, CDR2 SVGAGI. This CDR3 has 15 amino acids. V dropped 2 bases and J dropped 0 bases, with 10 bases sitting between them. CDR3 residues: CASSYVLTANYGYTF. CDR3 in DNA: TGTGCCAGCAGTTACGTGCTAACAGCTAACTATGGCTACACCTTC.

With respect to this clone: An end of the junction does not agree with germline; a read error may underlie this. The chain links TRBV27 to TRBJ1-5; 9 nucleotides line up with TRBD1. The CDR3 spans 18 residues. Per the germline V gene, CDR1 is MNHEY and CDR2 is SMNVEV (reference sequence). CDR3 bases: TGTGCCAGCAGGGGGGGGACAGGGACGGGGAATAGCAATCAGCCCCAGCGTTTT. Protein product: CASRGGTGTGNSNQPQRF.

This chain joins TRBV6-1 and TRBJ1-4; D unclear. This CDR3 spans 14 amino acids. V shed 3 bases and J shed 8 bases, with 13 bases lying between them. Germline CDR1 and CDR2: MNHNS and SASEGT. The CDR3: CASSDVILVEKLFF. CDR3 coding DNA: TGTGCCAGCAGTGATGTTATCCTCGTGGAAAAACTGTTTTTT.

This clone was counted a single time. CDR3 sequence reads: CASSLEFSRAFF. CDR3 DNA sequence: TGTGCCAGCAGCTTAGAGTTCAGTCGAGCTTTCTTT. The V and J genes are TRBV11-2 and TRBJ1-1; D gene uncertain. This CDR3 has 12 residues. V was pared by 0 bases and J by 10 bases, with 9 bases between. Germline CDR1 and CDR2: SGHAT and FQNNGV.

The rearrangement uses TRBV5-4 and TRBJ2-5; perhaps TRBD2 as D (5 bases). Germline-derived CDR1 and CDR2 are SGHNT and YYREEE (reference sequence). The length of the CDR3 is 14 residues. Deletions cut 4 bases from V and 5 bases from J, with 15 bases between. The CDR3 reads CASSTGTRVETQYF. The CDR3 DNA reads TGTGCCAGCAGCACGGGAACCCGGGTGGAGACCCAGTACTTC.

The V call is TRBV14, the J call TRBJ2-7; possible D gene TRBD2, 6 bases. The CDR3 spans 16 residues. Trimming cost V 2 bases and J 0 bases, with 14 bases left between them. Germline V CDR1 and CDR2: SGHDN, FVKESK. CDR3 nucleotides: TGTGCCAGCAGCCAATCCCCCGGACTACACTCCTACGAGCAGTACTTC. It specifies CASSQSPGLHSYEQYF.

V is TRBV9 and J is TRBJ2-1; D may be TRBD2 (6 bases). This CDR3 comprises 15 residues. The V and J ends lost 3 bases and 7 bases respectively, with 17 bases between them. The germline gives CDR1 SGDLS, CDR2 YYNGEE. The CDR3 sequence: CASSAGIAVSNEQFF. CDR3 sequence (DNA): TGTGCCAGCAGCGCGGGGATAGCGGTTAGTAATGAGCAGTTCTTC.

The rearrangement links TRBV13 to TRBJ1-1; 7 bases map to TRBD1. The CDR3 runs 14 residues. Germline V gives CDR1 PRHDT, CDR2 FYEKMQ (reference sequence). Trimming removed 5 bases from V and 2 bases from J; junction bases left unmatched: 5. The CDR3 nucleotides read TGTGCCAGCAGCGAAAGACAGGGAAACACTGAAGCTTTCTTT. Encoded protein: CASSERQGNTEAFF. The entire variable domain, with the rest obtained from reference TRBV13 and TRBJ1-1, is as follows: AAGVIQSPRHLIKEKRETATLKCYPIPRHDTVYWYQQGPGQDPQFLISFYEKMQSDKGSIPDRFSAQQFSDYHSELNMSSLELGDSALYFCASSERQGNTEAFFGQGTRLTVV.

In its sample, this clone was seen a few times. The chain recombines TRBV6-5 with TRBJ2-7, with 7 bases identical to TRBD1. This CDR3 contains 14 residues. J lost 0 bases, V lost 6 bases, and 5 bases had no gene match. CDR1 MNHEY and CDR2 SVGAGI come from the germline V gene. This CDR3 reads CASSSGQNSYEQYF. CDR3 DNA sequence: TGTGCCAGCAGCTCGGGACAGAACTCCTACGAGCAGTACTTC.

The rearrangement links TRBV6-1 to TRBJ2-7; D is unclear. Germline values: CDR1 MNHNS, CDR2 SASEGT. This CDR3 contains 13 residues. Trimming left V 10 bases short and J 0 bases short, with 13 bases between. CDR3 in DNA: TGTGCCACCCAGAGGAGTAACTCCTACGAGCAGTACTTC. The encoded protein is CATQRSNSYEQYF.

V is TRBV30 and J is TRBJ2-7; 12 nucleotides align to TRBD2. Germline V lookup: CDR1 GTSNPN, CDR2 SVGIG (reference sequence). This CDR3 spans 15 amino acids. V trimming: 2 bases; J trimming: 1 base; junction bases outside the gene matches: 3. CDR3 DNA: TGTGCCTGGAGTCATACTAGCGGGAGGTCCTACGAGCAGTACTTC. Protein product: CAWSHTSGRSYEQYF.